This entry is about one T cell receptor (beta chain). The same CDR3 is also encoded by other DNA sequences in this sample. This CDR3 contains 12 residues. Per germline, CDR1 SGHTA and CDR2 FQGTGA. After removal of 5 bases from V and 7 bases from J, the junction contained 2 bases not matched to a gene. Study processing details: Estimation of nucleated cell counts relied on the amplification of reference gene primers. Measured with immunoSEQ multiplex PCR; TCRdb has only the in-frame clones, and not every one. Clone size and V and J calls were adopted from that table, with D and trimming inferred from the DNA. The sample lists about 430,000 clones, more than 70% occurring once. These data are taken from a study of blood T cell repertoires in COVID-19. Study-level background: Acute and convalescent COVID-19 samples came from the United States, Italy and Spain. The cDNA or gDNA used as material had been derived from T cells, B-cell-depleted T cells, or PBMCs.

V and J are TRBV7-3 and TRBJ2-1; the match to TRBD1 covers 7 bases. The sequenced material came from PBMCs or T cells enriched from blood (not recorded which). This sequence originates from a woman under 30 who had been exposed to COVID-19. CDR3 DNA: TGTGCCAGCAGCCCAGGGGGTAATGAGCAGTTCTTC. Its translation: CASSPGGNEQFF.